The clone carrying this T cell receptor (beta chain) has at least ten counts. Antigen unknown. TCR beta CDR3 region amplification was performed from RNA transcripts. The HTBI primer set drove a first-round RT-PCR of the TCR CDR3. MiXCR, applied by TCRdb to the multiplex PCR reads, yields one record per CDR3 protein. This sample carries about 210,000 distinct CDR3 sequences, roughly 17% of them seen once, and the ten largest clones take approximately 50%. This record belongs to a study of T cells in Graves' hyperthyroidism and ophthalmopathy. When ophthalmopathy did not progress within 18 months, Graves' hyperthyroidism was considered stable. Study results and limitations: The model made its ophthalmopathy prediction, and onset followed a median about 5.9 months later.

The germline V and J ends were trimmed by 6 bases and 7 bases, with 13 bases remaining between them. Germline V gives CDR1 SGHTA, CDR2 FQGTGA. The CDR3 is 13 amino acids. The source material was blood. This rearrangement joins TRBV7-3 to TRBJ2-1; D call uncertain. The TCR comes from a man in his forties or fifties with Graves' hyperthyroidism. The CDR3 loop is CASSQNPSNEQFF. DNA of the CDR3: TGTGCCAGCAGTCAGAACCCATCGAATGAGCAGTTCTTC.